The T cell receptor (beta chain) described here comes from a study of blood T cell repertoires in COVID-19. Across the study: COVID-19 samples from acute and convalescent phases originated in the United States, Italy and Spain.

The CDR3 sequence is 16 residues long. CDR1 is SGHRS and CDR2 is YFSETQ in the germline V gene. The V segment lost 4 bases and the J segment 9 bases; nucleotides outside the gene matches: 14. This clone has just a few counts. Assay used: immunoSEQ multiplex PCR; TCRdb lists only in-frame clones, some missing. The data hold more than 110,000 clones, with 76% observed a single time. The sequencing input was peripheral blood. The chain joins TRBV5-1 to TRBJ2-2, with 8 bases that match TRBD1. This receptor was identified in a woman aged 80 or over with active or convalescent COVID-19. CDR3 nucleotides: TGCGCCAGCAGCCTTAATCAGGGGGCGGCGTTTTGGGAGCTGTTTTTT. It codes for CASSLNQGAAFWELFF.